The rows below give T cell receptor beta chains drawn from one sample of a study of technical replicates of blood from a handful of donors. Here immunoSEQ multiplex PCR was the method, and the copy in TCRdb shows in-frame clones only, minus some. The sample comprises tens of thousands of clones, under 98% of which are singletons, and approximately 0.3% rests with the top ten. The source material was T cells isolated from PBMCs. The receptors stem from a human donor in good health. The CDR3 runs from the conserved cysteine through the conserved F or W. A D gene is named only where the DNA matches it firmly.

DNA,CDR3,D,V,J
TGTGCCAGCAGCTTGGTCGGCGGGGGGCCCTACTATGGCTACACCTTC,CASSLVGGGPYYGYTF,-,TRBV5-6,TRBJ1-2
TGCAGCGTTCCCGGTGTGCAAAGGGGCGGCTACACCTTC,CSVPGVQRGGYTF,-,TRBV29-1,TRBJ1-2
TGTGCCAGCAGCCATCCGGGACAGGCTACCGGGGAGCTGTTTTTT,CASSHPGQATGELFF,TRBD1,TRBV4-2,TRBJ2-2
TGCGCCAGCAGCTTGGGGAGGTCCGGGGAGCTGTTTTTT,CASSLGRSGELFF,-,TRBV5-1,TRBJ2-2
TGTGCCAGCAGCTTAGAGAGACAGCCCCAGCATTTT,CASSLERQPQHF,-,TRBV11-3,TRBJ1-5
TGCGCCAGCAGCTCCCGGGTAGTTCGGCGCTTAAACAATGAGCAGTTCTTC,CASSSRVVRRLNNEQFF,-,TRBV5-1,TRBJ2-1
TGTGCCAGCAGCTTGACTAGCCTCACAGATACGCAGTATTTT,CASSLTSLTDTQYF,-,TRBV5-4,TRBJ2-3
TGTGCCTGGAGAGTTAGGGGGCCAAACGAGCAGTACTTC,CAWRVRGPNEQYF,TRBD1,TRBV30,TRBJ2-7
TGTGCCAGCTCACCGGGCGGGCTGAGCGGCTACACCTTC,CASSPGGLSGYTF,-,TRBV18,TRBJ1-2
TGTGCCAGCAGTTTATCAAGCGGGAGGGCCTCCTACGAGCAGTACTTC,CASSLSSGRASYEQYF,TRBD2,TRBV27,TRBJ2-7
TGCGCCAGCAGCCAACGCGGACGGGAGACGAACACCGGGGAGCTGTTTTTT,CASSQRGRETNTGELFF,-,TRBV4-1,TRBJ2-2
TGTGCCTCCCTTGGGGGGAGCACAGATACGCAGTATTTT,CASLGGSTDTQYF,-,TRBV30,TRBJ2-3
TGTGCCAGCAGGTCAATCGGGCAGGGGCTCCAAGAGACCCAGTACTTC,CASRSIGQGLQETQYF,-,TRBV7-9,TRBJ2-5
TGTGCCAGCAGCGGTGACAGGTCCGATCAGCCCCAGCATTTT,CASSGDRSDQPQHF,-,TRBV7-9,TRBJ1-5